Listed below are T cell receptor beta chains from one sample, sequenced in a study of cytomegalovirus exposure and HLA in healthy donors. Assay: immunoSEQ multiplex PCR; the TCRdb copy retains only in-frame clones and omits some. Among some 200,000 clones listed, approximately 80% were seen once. The sample consisted of PBMCs. These receptors came from a woman in her forties or fifties in good health and CMV-seronegative. CDR3s include the opening cysteine and the closing phenylalanine or tryptophan. Fields, in order: V gene, J gene, D gene, clone size, CDR3 DNA, CDR3 protein. D genes are given only for firm matches. The size field is filled for only some rows; it gives once, few, many or a size class.

TRBV2	TRBJ1-2	TRBD1	NA	TGTGCCAGCAGTTTGACAGGGGGCGCGTATGGCTACACCTTC	CASSLTGGAYGYTF
TRBV5-1	TRBJ2-1	TRBD2	NA	TGCGCCAGCAGCTTGGCAACTAGCGAGACATACAATGAGCAGTTCTTC	CASSLATSETYNEQFF
TRBV29-1	TRBJ1-2	NA	NA	TGCAGCGTTGGAAGGGGGGGCGCGGACTATGGCTACACCTTC	CSVGRGGADYGYTF
TRBV5-1	TRBJ2-7	TRBD1	NA	TGCGCCAGCAGCTGGCGACAGGGTCACGAGCAGTACTTC	CASSWRQGHEQYF
TRBV28	TRBJ1-1	NA	NA	TGTGCCAGCAAACTACAGGAGTTGAACACTGAAGCTTTCTTT	CASKLQELNTEAFF
TRBV11-2	TRBJ1-1	NA	NA	TGTGCCAGCAGCTCCTTTGTGGGGGGCACTGAAGCTTTCTTT	CASSSFVGGTEAFF
TRBV6-6	TRBJ2-7	NA	few	TGTGCCAGCAGTCCGCTGGGGAGCACCTACGAGCAGTACTTC	CASSPLGSTYEQYF
TRBV18	TRBJ2-7	TRBD2	NA	TGTGCCAGCTCACCAGGGACTAGCGGGAGCGGATACGAGCAGTACTTC	CASSPGTSGSGYEQYF
TRBV4-2	TRBJ2-6	NA	NA	TGTGCCAGCAGCCAAGAACACGGACAGTCTGGGGCCAACGTCCTGACTTTC	CASSQEHGQSGANVLTF
TRBV9	TRBJ2-5	TRBD1	NA	TGTGCCAGCAGCGCCAGGGACAGGGGAAGGGAGACCCAGTACTTC	CASSARDRGRETQYF
TRBV6-5	TRBJ2-3	NA	NA	TGTGGGTCGTCACTGATTAGCACAGATACGCAGTATTTT	CGSSLISTDTQYF
TRBV9	TRBJ2-1	NA	NA	TGTGCCAGCAGCGTAGCTAGCCCCGGACGGAGGCGAGATGAGCAGTTCTTC	CASSVASPGRRRDEQFF
TRBV28	TRBJ2-5	TRBD2	NA	TGTGCCAGCGGGTGGGGCGGGGGAATACAAGAGACCCAGTACTTC	CASGWGGGIQETQYF
TRBV18	TRBJ2-7	NA	NA	TGTGCCAGCTCGCCCAGCTCCTACGAGCAGTACTTC	CASSPSSYEQYF
TRBV6-6	TRBJ2-6	NA	NA	TGTGCCAGCAGTATTTCTGGAGACTCTGGGGCCAACGTCCTGACTTTC	CASSISGDSGANVLTF
TRBV7-2	TRBJ1-5	TRBD1	once	TGTGCCAGCAGCTTAAACAGGGGACCGCCCCAGCATTTT	CASSLNRGPPQHF
TRBV7-2	TRBJ2-7	NA	once	TGTGCCAGCAGCTTAGGAGTAAGCTCCTACGAGCAGTACTTC	CASSLGVSSYEQYF
TRBV10-3	TRBJ1-1	NA	NA	TGTGCCACCAACCTATTAGGGGGGAACACTGAAGCTTTCTTT	CATNLLGGNTEAFF
TRBV7-2	TRBJ1-5	TRBD1	NA	TGTGCCAGCAGCCCGAGCGCCGGACAGGGGGCGCGGGGGAATCAGCCCCAGCATTTT	CASSPSAGQGARGNQPQHF
TRBV6-1	TRBJ2-5	TRBD1	few	TGTGCCAGCAGTGAAGGGACAGGGCGTGTGACCCAGTACTTC	CASSEGTGRVTQYF
TRBV6-5	TRBJ1-6	NA	NA	TGTGCCAGCAGTTACGGGGCAGGGGTTTCTTCACCCCTCCACTTT	CASSYGAGVSSPLHF
TRBV5-6	TRBJ1-2	NA	NA	TGTGCCAGCAGCCCTAGGCCCAGACCGTCCAACTATGGCTACACCTTC	CASSPRPRPSNYGYTF
TRBV27	TRBJ2-5	TRBD1	NA	TGTGCCAGCAGTTACACAGGGGGCAGGGGGACCCAGTACTTC	CASSYTGGRGTQYF
TRBV27	TRBJ1-5	NA	NA	TGTGCCAGCAGTTTATTGGGGGAGGGCAATCAGCCCCAGCATTTT	CASSLLGEGNQPQHF
TRBV28	TRBJ2-7	NA	few	TGTGCCAGCAGCCCGTCGTGGGGGGTCCCCTACGAGCAGTACTTC	CASSPSWGVPYEQYF
TRBV28	TRBJ1-2	NA	NA	TGTGCCAGCAGTTCTCCCAAACAGGGTAACTATGGCTACACCTTC	CASSSPKQGNYGYTF
TRBV27	TRBJ2-1	TRBD2	few	TGTGCCAGCACGGGACTAGCGGGACCCGACAATGAGCAGTTCTTC	CASTGLAGPDNEQFF
TRBV18	TRBJ1-1	NA	NA	TGTGCCAGCTCCCAGGAAACAGGGAAGAACACTGAAGCTTTCTTT	CASSQETGKNTEAFF
TRBV7-9	TRBJ1-5	TRBD1	NA	TGTTCCAGCAGCTTAGGGGGCGTAGGTCAGCCCCAGCATTTT	CSSSLGGVGQPQHF
TRBV28	TRBJ1-1	TRBD1	NA	TGTGCCAGCATTATTACGGCAGGAGGGGGCCAAAGGCCTGAAGCTTTCTTT	CASIITAGGGQRPEAFF
TRBV5-6	TRBJ2-7	NA	NA	TGTGCCAGCAGCTCCTGGACAGACCACTACGAGCAGTACTTC	CASSSWTDHYEQYF
TRBV5-1	TRBJ2-3	TRBD2	NA	TGCGCCAGCAGCTTGGCCGGGACTAGCGGGGCAGATACGCAGTATTTT	CASSLAGTSGADTQYF
TRBV5-1	TRBJ1-5	NA	NA	TGCGCCAGCAGCTTTGGGGGGACCAGCAATCAGCCCCAGCATTTT	CASSFGGTSNQPQHF
TRBV5-1	TRBJ2-5	TRBD1	NA	TGCGCCAGCAGCAAGGGACAGTTTGAGGGAGAGACCCAGTACTTC	CASSKGQFEGETQYF
TRBV19	TRBJ2-1	TRBD2	NA	TGTGCCAGTAGTATAGGAAGACTAGCGGCCTACAATGAGCAGTTCTTC	CASSIGRLAAYNEQFF
TRBV28	TRBJ2-7	NA	once	TGTGCCAGCAGGGACAGAAGACTCTCCTACGAGCAGTACTTC	CASRDRRLSYEQYF
TRBV6-5	TRBJ2-1	NA	NA	TGTGCCAGCGGTAGCGGCTTCTACAATGAGCAGTTCTTC	CASGSGFYNEQFF
TRBV5-1	TRBJ2-3	NA	NA	TGCGCCAGCAGGCAGAGCACAGATACGCAGTATTTT	CASRQSTDTQYF
TRBV28	TRBJ2-7	TRBD1	NA	TGTGCCAGCAGTTTCTCGACAGGGACCTACGAGCAGTACTTC	CASSFSTGTYEQYF
TRBV7-9	TRBJ1-5	NA	NA	TGTTCCAGCAGCCCATGGACTGGCAATCAGCCCCAGCATTTT	CSSSPWTGNQPQHF
TRBV9	TRBJ2-5	TRBD2	NA	TGTGCCAGCACCTCGGGTGGGCGGGGGGGAGAGACCCAGTACTTC	CASTSGGRGGETQYF
TRBV5-1	TRBJ2-7	TRBD2	NA	TGCGCCAGCAGCTTGGCTGTTAGCGGGGCCTCCTACGAGCAGTACTTC	CASSLAVSGASYEQYF
TRBV27	TRBJ2-7	NA	NA	TGTGCCAGCAGACCCGACTTGTCCTTCTCCTACGAGCAGTACTTC	CASRPDLSFSYEQYF
TRBV7-9	TRBJ2-5	TRBD1	once	TGTGCCAGCAGCTTGTCTTTGACGATGGGGACAGATCAAGAGACCCAGTACTTC	CASSLSLTMGTDQETQYF
TRBV19	TRBJ2-4	TRBD1	NA	TGTGCCAGTACAACGGGGACAGGGGGCCTTAGACTAGCCAAAAACATTCAGTACTTC	CASTTGTGGLRLAKNIQYF
TRBV29-1	TRBJ2-1	TRBD2	few	TGCAGCGTTGGTAGCGGGGGGTACAATGAGCAGTTCTTC	CSVGSGGYNEQFF
TRBV27	TRBJ2-1	TRBD2	NA	TGTGCCAGCAGACTACTAGCGGGAGTTGCGGGGAATGAGCAGTTCTTC	CASRLLAGVAGNEQFF
TRBV27	TRBJ1-1	TRBD1	NA	TGTGCCAGCAGTTTGGACAGGCTAGCGAACACTGAAGCTTTCTTT	CASSLDRLANTEAFF
TRBV6-5	TRBJ1-6	TRBD1	NA	TGTGCCAGCAGGGAACAGGGGAATTCACCCCTCCACTTT	CASREQGNSPLHF
TRBV28	TRBJ2-7	NA	NA	TGTGCCAGCAGTTTACGACACCCCAACGAGCAGTACTTC	CASSLRHPNEQYF
TRBV28	TRBJ1-1	NA	NA	TGTGCCAGCAGTCTCCGGGGAGGGTGGACAAGTAACACTGAAGCTTTCTTT	CASSLRGGWTSNTEAFF
TRBV27	TRBJ2-1	TRBD1	NA	TGTGCCAGCAGGCCGGGACAGGGCGGTGTGAATGAGCAGTTCTTC	CASRPGQGGVNEQFF
TRBV27	TRBJ1-1	NA	NA	TGTGCCAGCAGTTTATCTGGGAGTACTGAAGCTTTCTTT	CASSLSGSTEAFF
TRBV5-1	TRBJ2-2	TRBD2	few	TGCGCCAGCAGCTCGACTAGCGGCAACGCGAACACCGGGGAGCTGTTTTTT	CASSSTSGNANTGELFF
TRBV10-2	TRBJ2-3	TRBD2	few	TGCGCCAGCAGTGAGTCGGGGACTAGCGGGGGGCGGAGCACAGATACGCAGTATTTT	CASSESGTSGGRSTDTQYF